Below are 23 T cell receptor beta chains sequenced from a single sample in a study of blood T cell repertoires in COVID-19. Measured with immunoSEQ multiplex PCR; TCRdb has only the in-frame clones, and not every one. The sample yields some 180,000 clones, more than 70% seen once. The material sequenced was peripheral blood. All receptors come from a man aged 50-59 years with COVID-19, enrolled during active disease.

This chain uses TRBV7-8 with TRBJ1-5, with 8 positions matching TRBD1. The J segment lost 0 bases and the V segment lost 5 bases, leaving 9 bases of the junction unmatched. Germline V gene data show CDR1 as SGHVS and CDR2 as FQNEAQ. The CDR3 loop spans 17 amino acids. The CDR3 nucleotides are TGTGCCAGCAGCCGTATAGCAGGGGGCTCTAGCAATCAGCCCCAGCATTTT. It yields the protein CASSRIAGGSSNQPQHF.

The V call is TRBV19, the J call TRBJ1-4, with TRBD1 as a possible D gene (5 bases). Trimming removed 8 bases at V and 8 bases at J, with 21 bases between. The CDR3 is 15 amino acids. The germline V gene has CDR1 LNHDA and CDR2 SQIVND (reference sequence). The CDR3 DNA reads TGTGCCAGTCGAGTAGGCGACAGACTGGGGGAAAAACTGTTTTTT. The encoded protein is CASRVGDRLGEKLFF. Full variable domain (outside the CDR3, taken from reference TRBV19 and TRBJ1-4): DGGITQSPKYLFRKEGQNVTLSCEQNLNHDAMYWYRQDPGQGLRLIYYSQIVNDFQKGDIAEGYSVSREKKESFPLTVTSAQKNPTAFYLCASRVGDRLGEKLFFGSGTQLSVL.

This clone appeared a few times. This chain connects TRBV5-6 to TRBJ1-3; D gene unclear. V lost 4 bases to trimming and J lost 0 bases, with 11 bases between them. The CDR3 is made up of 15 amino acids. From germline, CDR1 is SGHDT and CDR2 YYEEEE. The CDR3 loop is CASSPQENSGNTIYF. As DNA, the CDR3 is TGTGCCAGCAGCCCGCAGGAAAACTCTGGAAACACCATATATTTT.

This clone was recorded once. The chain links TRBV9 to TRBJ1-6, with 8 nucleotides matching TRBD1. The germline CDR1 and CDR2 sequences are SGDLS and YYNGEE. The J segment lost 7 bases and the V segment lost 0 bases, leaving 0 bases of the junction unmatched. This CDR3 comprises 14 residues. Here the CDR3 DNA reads TGTGCCAGCAGCGTAGGACAGGGGAATTCACCCCTCCACTTT. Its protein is CASSVGQGNSPLHF.

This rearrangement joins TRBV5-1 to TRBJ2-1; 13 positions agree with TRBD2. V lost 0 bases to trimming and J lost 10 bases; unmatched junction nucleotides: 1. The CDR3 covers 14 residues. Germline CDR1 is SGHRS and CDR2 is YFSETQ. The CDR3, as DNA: TGCGCCAGCAGCTTGGGGACTAGCGGGGGAGAGCAGTTCTTC. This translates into CASSLGTSGGEQFF.

CDR3: CASSRATNEKLFF. The CDR3, as DNA: TGTGCCAGTAGCCGGGCAACTAATGAAAAACTGTTTTTT. The chain joins TRBV19 to TRBJ1-4; no clear D. Germline CDR1 is LNHDA and CDR2 is SQIVND (reference sequence). The CDR3 sequence is 13 residues long. V shed 6 bases and J shed 0 bases, with 5 bases lying between them.

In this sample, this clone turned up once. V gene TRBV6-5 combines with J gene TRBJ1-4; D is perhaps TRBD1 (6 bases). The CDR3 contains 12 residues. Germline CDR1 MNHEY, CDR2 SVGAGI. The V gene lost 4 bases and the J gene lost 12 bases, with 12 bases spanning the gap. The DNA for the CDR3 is TGTGCCAGCAGTTCCAGGGGTGGGGAACTGTTTTTT. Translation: CASSSRGGELFF.

Here the CDR3 DNA reads TGTGCCAGCAGCCCCTTGGGACTAGCGGGGGTACAGTACTTC. This codes for CASSPLGLAGVQYF. The V gene is TRBV6-5, the J gene TRBJ2-7, with 14 bases identical to TRBD2. CDR1 and CDR2 (germline): MNHEY, SVGAGI. Unmatched junction bases numbered 8, after V lost 6 bases and J lost 10 bases. This CDR3 comprises 14 residues.

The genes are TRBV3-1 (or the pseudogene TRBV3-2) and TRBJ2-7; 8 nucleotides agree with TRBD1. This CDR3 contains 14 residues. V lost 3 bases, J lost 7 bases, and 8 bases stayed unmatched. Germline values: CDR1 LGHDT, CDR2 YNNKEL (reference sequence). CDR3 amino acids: CASSHSGQVGEQYF. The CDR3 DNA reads TGTGCCAGCAGCCACTCGGGACAGGTGGGTGAGCAGTACTTC.

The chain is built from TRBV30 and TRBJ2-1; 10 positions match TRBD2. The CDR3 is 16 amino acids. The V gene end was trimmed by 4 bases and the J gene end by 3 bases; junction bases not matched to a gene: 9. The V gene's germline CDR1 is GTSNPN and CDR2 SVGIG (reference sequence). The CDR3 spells CAWIPSGRDFYNEQFF. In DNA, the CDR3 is TGTGCCTGGATACCAAGCGGGAGGGATTTCTACAATGAGCAGTTCTTC.

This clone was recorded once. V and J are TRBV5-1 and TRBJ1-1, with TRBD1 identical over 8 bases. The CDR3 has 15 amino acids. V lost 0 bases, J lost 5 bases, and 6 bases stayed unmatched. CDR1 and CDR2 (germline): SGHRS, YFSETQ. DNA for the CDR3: TGCGCCAGCAGCTTGGAACAGGGGGTTCGAACTGAAGCTTTCTTT. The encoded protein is CASSLEQGVRTEAFF.

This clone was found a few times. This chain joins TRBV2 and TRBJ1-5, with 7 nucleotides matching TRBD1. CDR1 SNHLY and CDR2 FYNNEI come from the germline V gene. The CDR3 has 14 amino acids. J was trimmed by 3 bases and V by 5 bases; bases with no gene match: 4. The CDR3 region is CASSIDRANQPQHF. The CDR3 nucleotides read TGTGCCAGCAGTATTGACAGGGCCAATCAGCCCCAGCATTTT.

The CDR3 DNA sequence: TGTGCCAGCAGTTTTCATGGCGGGGCAAACAATCAGCCCCAGCATTTT. This codes for CASSFHGGANNQPQHF. The J gene is TRBJ1-5, the V gene TRBV28; D may be TRBD1 (5 bases). Germline assignment: CDR1 MDHEN and CDR2 SYDVKM. Trimming stripped 3 bases from V and 3 bases from J, with 15 bases between. CDR3 length: 16 residues.

The CDR3 protein is CASSLAPGTGGNEQFF. DNA of the CDR3: TGCGCCAGCAGCTTGGCTCCCGGGACAGGGGGCAATGAGCAGTTCTTC. The rearrangement joins TRBV5-1 to TRBJ2-1; TRBD1 aligns across 11 bases. Germline values: CDR1 SGHRS, CDR2 YFSETQ. CDR3 length: 16 amino acids. With 0 bases clipped from V and 6 bases from J, the junction kept 5 bases outside the gene matches.

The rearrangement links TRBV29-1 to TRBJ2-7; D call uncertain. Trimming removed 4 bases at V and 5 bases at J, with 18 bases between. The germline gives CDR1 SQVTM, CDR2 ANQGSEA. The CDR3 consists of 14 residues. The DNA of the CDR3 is TGCAGCGTTGGTCTCGGCAGGCCCTTGAACGAGCAGTACTTC. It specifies CSVGLGRPLNEQYF.

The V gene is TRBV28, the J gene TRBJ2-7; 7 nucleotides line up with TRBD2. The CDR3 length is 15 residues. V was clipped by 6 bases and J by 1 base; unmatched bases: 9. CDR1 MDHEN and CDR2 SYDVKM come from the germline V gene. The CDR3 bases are TGTGCCAGCAGCTTAGCGGGTGAGGGTTCCTACGAGCAGTACTTC. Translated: CASSLAGEGSYEQYF. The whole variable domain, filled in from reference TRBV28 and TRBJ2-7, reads DVKVTQSSRYLVKRTGEKVFLECVQDMDHENMFWYRQDPGLGLRLIYFSYDVKMKEKGDIPEGYSVSREKKERFSLILESASTNQTSMYLCASSLAGEGSYEQYFGPGTRLTVT.

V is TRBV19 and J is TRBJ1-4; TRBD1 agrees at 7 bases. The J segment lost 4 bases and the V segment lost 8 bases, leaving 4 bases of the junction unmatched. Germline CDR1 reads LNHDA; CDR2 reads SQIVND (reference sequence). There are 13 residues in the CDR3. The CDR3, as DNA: TGTGCCAGTTCGCGACAGGGTAATGAAAAACTGTTTTTT. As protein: CASSRQGNEKLFF. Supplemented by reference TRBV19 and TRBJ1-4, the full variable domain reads DGGITQSPKYLFRKEGQNVTLSCEQNLNHDAMYWYRQDPGQGLRLIYYSQIVNDFQKGDIAEGYSVSREKKESFPLTVTSAQKNPTAFYLCASSRQGNEKLFFGSGTQLSVL.

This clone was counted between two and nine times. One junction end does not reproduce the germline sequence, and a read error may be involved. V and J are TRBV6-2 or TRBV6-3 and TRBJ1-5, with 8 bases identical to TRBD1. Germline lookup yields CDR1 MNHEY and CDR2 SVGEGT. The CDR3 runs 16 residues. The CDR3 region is CASRYSGGAGNQPQHF. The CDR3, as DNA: TGTGCCAGCAGGTACTCAGGGGGCGCGGGCAATCAGCCCCAGCATTTT.

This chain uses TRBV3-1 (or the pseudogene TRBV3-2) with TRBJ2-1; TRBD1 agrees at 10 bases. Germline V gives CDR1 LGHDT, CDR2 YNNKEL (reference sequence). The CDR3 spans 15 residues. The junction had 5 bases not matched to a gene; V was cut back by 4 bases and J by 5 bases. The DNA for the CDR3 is TGTGCCAGCAGCCCGGGGACAGGGGTCCACAATGAGCAGTTCTTC. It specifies CASSPGTGVHNEQFF.

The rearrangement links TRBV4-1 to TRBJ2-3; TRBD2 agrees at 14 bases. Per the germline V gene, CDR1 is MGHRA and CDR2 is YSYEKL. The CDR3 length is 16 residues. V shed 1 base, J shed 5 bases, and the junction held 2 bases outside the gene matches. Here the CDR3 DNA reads TGCGCCAGCAGCCAAGGGACTAGCGGGGGGATAGATACGCAGTATTTT. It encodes CASSQGTSGGIDTQYF.

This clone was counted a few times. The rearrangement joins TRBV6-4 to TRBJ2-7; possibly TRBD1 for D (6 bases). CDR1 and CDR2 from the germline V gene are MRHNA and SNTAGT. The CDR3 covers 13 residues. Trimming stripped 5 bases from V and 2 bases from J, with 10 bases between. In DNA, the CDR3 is TGTGCCAGCAGTCGGGACAAGACCTACGAGCAGTACTTC. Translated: CASSRDKTYEQYF.

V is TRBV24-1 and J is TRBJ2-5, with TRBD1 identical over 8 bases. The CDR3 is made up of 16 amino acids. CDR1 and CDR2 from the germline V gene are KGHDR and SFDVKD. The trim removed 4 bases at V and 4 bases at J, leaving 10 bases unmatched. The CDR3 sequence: CATSEPTSGGSETQYF. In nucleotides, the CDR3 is TGTGCCACCAGTGAGCCAACTTCAGGGGGCTCAGAGACCCAGTACTTC.

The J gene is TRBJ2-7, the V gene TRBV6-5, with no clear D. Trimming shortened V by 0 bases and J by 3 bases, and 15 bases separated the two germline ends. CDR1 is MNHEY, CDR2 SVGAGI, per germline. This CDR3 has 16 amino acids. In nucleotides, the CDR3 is TGTGCCAGCAGTTACTCCGCAGACACAATTAACTACGAGCAGTACTTC. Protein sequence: CASSYSADTINYEQYF.